These 26 T cell receptor beta chains were sequenced from one sample in a study of early T cells in non-severe SARS-CoV-2 infection. MiXCR, applied by TCRdb to the 5' RACE reads, yields one record per CDR3 protein. Among 90,000 to 130,000 distinct CDR3 sequences listed, roughly 12% were seen once. The sequenced sample consisted of whole blood. The receptors were gathered from an adult who was a healthcare worker with PCR-confirmed SARS-CoV-2 infection or an uninfected control (not recorded which).

The chain is built from TRBV24-1 and TRBJ1-5, with 8 bases fitting TRBD1. This CDR3 has 18 amino acids. The trim removed 4 bases at V and 0 bases at J, leaving 10 bases unmatched. CDR1 and CDR2 (germline): KGHDR, SFDVKD. CDR3 amino acids: CATSEARGPSYSNQPQHF. For the CDR3, the DNA is TGTGCCACCAGTGAGGCCAGGGGGCCCTCCTATAGCAATCAGCCCCAGCATTTT.

At least ten counts were recorded for this clonotype. The V call is TRBV3-1, the J call TRBJ2-1; D possibly corresponds to TRBD1 (7 bases). The V and J ends lost 10 bases and 8 bases respectively, with 24 bases between them. The germline CDR1 and CDR2 sequences are LGHDT and YNNKEL (reference sequence). This CDR3 is built from 15 residues. In DNA, the CDR3 is TGTGCCACCCGAGGGGGCCCGCCCCGGGACTATGAGCAGTTCTTC. This encodes CATRGGPPRDYEQFF.

This clonotype has at least ten counts. This chain uses TRBV12-3 or TRBV12-4 with TRBJ2-3, with TRBD1 matching 11 bases. This CDR3 spans 16 amino acids. Trimming cost V 6 bases and J 2 bases; bases outside gene matches: 7. The CDR3 reads CASSLDRGRVTDTQYF. The DNA for the CDR3 is TGTGCCAGCAGCTTGGACAGGGGGCGAGTCACAGATACGCAGTATTTT.

This clonotype has at least ten counts. The genes are TRBV5-1 and TRBJ1-2; D unclear. Per the germline V gene, CDR1 is SGHRS and CDR2 is YFSETQ. There are 14 residues in the CDR3. V lost 0 bases to trimming and J lost 5 bases, with 11 bases between them. The CDR3, as DNA: TGCGCCAGCAGCTTGGAAGGGAACCTATATGGCTACACCTTC. Translation: CASSLEGNLYGYTF.

In this sample, this clonotype turned up a few times. This chain uses TRBV29-1 with TRBJ2-5; possibly TRBD1 for D (5 bases). Germline assignment: CDR1 SQVTM and CDR2 ANQGSEA. V was cut by 6 bases and J by 3 bases, with 14 bases left in between. The CDR3 has 13 residues. The CDR3 DNA follows: TGCAGCGTGGTCCAGGGAATCGAAGAGACCCAGTACTTC. Protein product: CSVVQGIEETQYF. The whole variable domain, filled in from reference TRBV29-1 and TRBJ2-5, reads SAVISQKPSRDICQRGTSLTIQCQVDSQVTMMFWYRQQPGQSLTLIATANQGSEATYESGFVIDKFPISRPNLTFSTLTVSNMSPEDSSIYLCSVVQGIEETQYFGPGTRLLVL.

This chain connects TRBV28 to TRBJ2-7; 8 positions match TRBD2. Trimming removed 7 bases from V and 8 bases from J; junction bases left unmatched: 13. This CDR3 is 14 amino acids long. Germline V gives CDR1 MDHEN, CDR2 SYDVKM. Written as DNA, the CDR3 is TGTGCCAGCAACTCCGGGACTAGTGAAATTAAGCAGTACTTC. This translates into CASNSGTSEIKQYF.

The chain combines TRBV20-1 with TRBJ2-2, with D perhaps TRBD1 or TRBD2 (5 bases each). Trimming cost V 5 bases and J 2 bases, with 18 bases left between them. Germline V lookup: CDR1 DFQATT, CDR2 SNEGSKA (reference sequence). The CDR3 has 16 residues. For the CDR3, the DNA is TGCAGTGCTCAGCGCCCGGGGACCACTAACACCGGGGAGCTGTTTTTT. The encoded protein is CSAQRPGTTNTGELFF.

The V and J genes are TRBV5-1 and TRBJ1-5; the D is unclear. V lost 5 bases, J lost 3 bases, and 9 bases lay in between. Germline V lookup: CDR1 SGHRS, CDR2 YFSETQ. The CDR3 contains 13 residues. The chain's CDR3 is CASSNSPNQPQHF. In DNA form, the CDR3 reads TGCGCCAGCAGTAACAGTCCCAATCAGCCCCAGCATTTT.

This clonotype came up many times. J is TRBJ2-3 and V is TRBV7-3; 8 bases map to TRBD2. Germline loops: CDR1 SGHTA, CDR2 FQGTGA. V lost 5 bases to trimming and J lost 3 bases; unmatched junction nucleotides: 7. The CDR3 sequence is 15 residues long. The CDR3 region is CASSPVPGGTDTQYF. In nucleotides, the CDR3 is TGTGCCAGCAGCCCAGTCCCGGGAGGGACAGATACGCAGTATTTT.

This clonotype has only a few counts. The chain combines TRBV9 with TRBJ1-3, with no clear D. The CDR3 sequence is 11 residues long. CDR1 SGDLS and CDR2 YYNGEE come from the germline V gene. V was clipped by 4 bases and J by 4 bases, with 3 bases between them. CDR3: CASSSGNTIYF. DNA for the CDR3: TGTGCCAGCAGCTCCGGAAACACCATATATTTT.

This clonotype was detected a few times. The V call is TRBV5-1, the J call TRBJ2-3; perhaps TRBD2 as D (6 bases). V dropped 5 bases and J dropped 3 bases, with 13 bases sitting between them. The CDR3 sequence is 14 residues long. Germline CDR1 SGHRS, CDR2 YFSETQ. The CDR3 region has the DNA TGCGCCAGCAGGGGAGCGGCGGGGACAGATACGCAGTATTTT. It translates to CASRGAAGTDTQYF.

This clonotype was recorded a few times. The chain carries TRBV28 and TRBJ1-1; D is unresolved. Trimming removed 6 bases from V and 8 bases from J, with 13 bases in between. CDR1 MDHEN and CDR2 SYDVKM come from the germline V gene. The CDR3 length is 12 residues. CDR3 nucleotides: TGTGCCAGCAGAAACGGGATTTCCGAAGCTTTCTTT. Its translation is CASRNGISEAFF.

The chain employs TRBV7-8 and TRBJ2-1, with 8 bases lining up with TRBD2. CDR1 is SGHVS and CDR2 is FQNEAQ in the germline V gene. CDR3 length: 16 amino acids. V shed 0 bases and J 1 base; nucleotides not matched to a gene: 2. CDR3 sequence (DNA): TGTGCCAGCAGCTTAGCAGCGGGAGATTCCTACAATGAGCAGTTCTTC. It is translated as CASSLAAGDSYNEQFF. Full variable domain (missing parts from reference TRBV7-8 and TRBJ2-1): GAGVSQSPRYKVAKRGQDVALRCDPISGHVSLFWYQQALGQGPEFLTYFQNEAQLDKSGLPSDRFFAERPEGSVSTLKIQRTQQEDSAVYLCASSLAAGDSYNEQFFGPGTRLTVL.

In its sample, this clonotype was seen a few times. The chain combines TRBV12-5 with TRBJ2-1; 8 bases are a match to TRBD2. Germline assignment: CDR1 LGHNT and CDR2 FRNRAP. There are 14 residues in the CDR3. Unmatched junction bases numbered 14, after V lost 5 bases and J lost 14 bases. The CDR3 loop is CASGPQLAASLEFF. Written as DNA, the CDR3 is TGTGCTAGTGGTCCCCAACTAGCGGCCTCCCTTGAGTTCTTC.

There are many counts of this clonotype. This chain connects TRBV7-9 to TRBJ2-7; a possible D gene is TRBD2 (7 bases). Per germline, CDR1 SEHNR and CDR2 FQNEAQ (reference sequence). The CDR3 length is 14 residues. The V and J ends lost 1 base and 3 bases respectively, with 10 bases between them. This chain's CDR3 is CASSLVRGGYEQYF. CDR3 sequence (DNA): TGTGCCAGCAGCTTAGTTAGGGGGGGCTACGAGCAGTACTTC.

This clonotype has at least ten counts. This chain links TRBV12-3 or TRBV12-4 with TRBJ2-7, with D possibly TRBD2 on 5 matching bases. The CDR3 consists of 13 residues. V was trimmed by 3 bases and J by 3 bases, leaving 9 bases between them. CDR3: CASSFDYYYEQYF. The DNA for the CDR3 is TGTGCCAGCAGTTTTGACTACTACTACGAGCAGTACTTC.

The chain joins TRBV7-9 to TRBJ2-6, with D uncertain. The germline V gene has CDR1 SEHNR and CDR2 FQNEAQ (reference sequence). V gave up 3 bases and J gave up 2 bases, with 5 bases separating them. This CDR3 comprises 14 residues. The CDR3 spells CASSFGPGANVLTF. The DNA of the CDR3 is TGTGCCAGCAGCTTTGGACCTGGGGCCAACGTCCTGACTTTC.

The sample holds many counts of this clonotype. The chain recombines TRBV12-3 or TRBV12-4 with TRBJ2-1; 12 nucleotides agree with TRBD2. V shed 1 base and J 9 bases; nucleotides not matched to a gene: 4. The CDR3 consists of 15 residues. The CDR3 nucleotides read TGTGCCAGCAGTTTAGGGACTAGCGGGACGGGTGAGCAGTTCTTC. As protein: CASSLGTSGTGEQFF.

Many counts were recorded for this clonotype. The rearrangement links TRBV24-1 to TRBJ2-1; no firm D call. This CDR3 comprises 13 residues. Germline assignment: CDR1 KGHDR and CDR2 SFDVKD. Trimming took off 5 bases at V and 6 bases at J, with 10 bases between the two ends. CDR3 DNA: TGTGCCACCAGTGGAATGGGCAGCAATGAGCAGTTCTTC. As protein: CATSGMGSNEQFF.

The genes are TRBV20-1 and TRBJ2-1; D is possibly TRBD1 or TRBD2 (5 bases each). V was shortened by 5 bases and J by 2 bases, with 16 bases between the two germline ends. Germline V CDR1 and CDR2: DFQATT, SNEGSKA (reference sequence). This CDR3 comprises 15 residues. CDR3 sequence (DNA): TGCAGTGCTTCATTCTCGGGGCCCGCCTACAATGAGCAGTTCTTC. Translated: CSASFSGPAYNEQFF.

This clonotype was seen only a few times. This chain joins TRBV29-1 and TRBJ1-1, with 8 nucleotides matching TRBD1. Germline CDR1 and CDR2: SQVTM and ANQGSEA. CDR3 length: 12 amino acids. Trimming took 4 bases from V and 3 from J; bases not matched to a gene: 1. CDR3 in DNA: TGCAGCGTTGTACAGGGGGACACTGAAGCTTTCTTT. Amino acids: CSVVQGDTEAFF.

In its sample, this clonotype was seen many times. V gene TRBV14 combines with J gene TRBJ2-6; no clear D. In germline, CDR1 is SGHDN, CDR2 FVKESK. This CDR3 is built from 19 residues. Trimming removed 3 bases from V and 4 bases from J, with 22 bases in between. The CDR3 DNA sequence: TGTGCCAGCAGCCAGATTCCACTACCCACTTCGAGAGGGGCCAACGTCCTGACTTTC. Translated, it gives CASSQIPLPTSRGANVLTF.

This clonotype was observed many times. V is TRBV24-1 and J is TRBJ2-4; 8 nucleotides agree with TRBD1. Germline CDR1 is KGHDR and CDR2 is SFDVKD. Unmatched junction bases numbered 12, after V lost 9 bases and J lost 0 bases. CDR3 length: 17 amino acids. CDR3 protein: CATPTRQGIIAKNIQYF. The CDR3 DNA sequence: TGTGCCACCCCCACACGACAGGGGATAATAGCCAAAAACATTCAGTACTTC.

The sample holds a few counts of this clonotype. The chain recombines TRBV29-1 with TRBJ1-1; D gene uncertain. The CDR3 contains 12 residues. The germline gives CDR1 SQVTM, CDR2 ANQGSEA. V was clipped by 4 bases and J by 1 base, with 7 bases between them. CDR3 sequence reads: CSVAGANTEAFF. The CDR3 nucleotides are TGCAGCGTTGCCGGAGCGAACACTGAAGCTTTCTTT.

Ten or more counts support this clonotype. This rearrangement joins TRBV12-3 or TRBV12-4 to TRBJ1-2; D is undetermined. The CDR3 spans 13 residues. V lost 6 bases and J lost 4, with 12 bases in between. Here the CDR3 DNA reads TGTGCCAGCAGCCCCGGCGGCGGCTATGGCTACACCTTC. Protein: CASSPGGGYGYTF.

Comments on this clonotype: It may be a read error: a sequence one base away is much more abundant. The conserved phenylalanine or tryptophan normally closing the CDR3 is absent here, so this likely arose from a read error. The V gene is TRBV12-3 or TRBV12-4, the J gene TRBJ2-1; 8 bases match TRBD1. This CDR3 has 14 residues. Germline trimming cut 9 bases from V and 3 bases from J; bases unmatched to any gene: 7. The CDR3 spells CASCQGAIYNEQFS. For the CDR3, the DNA is TGTGCCAGTTGTCAGGGGGCTATCTACAATGAGCAGTTCTCC.